This note documents a single T cell receptor (beta chain) sequence. The antigen is not known. These data originate in a study of cytotoxic CD8 clonotypes in ibrutinib-treated CLL. Deletions cut 4 bases from V and 0 bases from J, with 7 bases between. Germline loops: CDR1 SEHNR, CDR2 FQNEAQ (reference sequence). The CDR3 is made up of 13 amino acids. Study outcomes and limitations: In sustained-remission versus progressing patients, sampling times differed. Clonality was higher at ibrutinib response and returned toward baseline at progression.

Method: immunoSEQ multiplex PCR; TCRdb's copy keeps in-frame clones and lacks some. Here the sample spans roughly 330,000 clones, roughly two thirds being singletons. The V and J genes are TRBV7-9 and TRBJ2-7; D unclear. This clonotype originated in a human donor with chronic lymphocytic leukemia. The source was PBMCs, collected after 36 months of ibrutinib treatment. CDR3 sequence reads: CASSSTRSYEQYF. As DNA, the CDR3 is TGTGCCAGCAGCTCTACCCGCTCCTACGAGCAGTACTTC.